Listed below are T cell receptor beta chains from one sample, sequenced in a study of identical twins. MiXCR was run by TCRdb on the 5' RACE reads, yielding one entry per CDR3 protein. The sample yields about 220,000 distinct CDR3 sequences, 7% to 8.5% seen once. These data were likewise used in another study, on yellow fever vaccine responses in identical twins.

The sequencing input was CD8+ T cells sorted from blood. The receptors stem from a woman aged 18-35 years in good health. Each CDR3 is given without its conserved first and last residue.

TRBV24-1,TRBJ2-1,ATSDQGQYNEQF
TRBV11-1,TRBJ2-1,ASSTGGGYNEQF
TRBV5-1,TRBJ2-2,ASSFGTSGPGQSGELF
TRBV3-1,TRBJ1-2,ASSQSGNYGYT
TRBV20-1,TRBJ2-1,SATEGTTSYNEQF
TRBV25-1,TRBJ2-5,ASSPLWGQQETQY
TRBV6-1,TRBJ1-1,ASSTGTGEGTEAF
TRBV24-1,TRBJ2-1,ATSEGPLSNEQF
TRBV10-3,TRBJ2-1,AISGEAGGFSYNEQF
TRBV27,TRBJ2-7,ASMETGSYEQY
TRBV7-9,TRBJ2-1,ASSWLPGGSYNEQF
TRBV9,TRBJ2-5,ASSVENRLPQETQY
TRBV29-1,TRBJ2-1,SVESGKFNEQF
TRBV6-5,TRBJ2-2,ASSLVTGTNTGELF
TRBV3-1,TRBJ2-7,ASSPTSGMSYEQY
TRBV12-5,TRBJ1-1,ASDLTGATEAF
TRBV6-1,TRBJ2-7,ASRTQLGSYEQY
TRBV28,TRBJ2-1,ASMGGEQF
TRBV14,TRBJ2-7,ASSQSNRDEQY
TRBV5-1,TRBJ2-7,ASSRGRTSYEQY